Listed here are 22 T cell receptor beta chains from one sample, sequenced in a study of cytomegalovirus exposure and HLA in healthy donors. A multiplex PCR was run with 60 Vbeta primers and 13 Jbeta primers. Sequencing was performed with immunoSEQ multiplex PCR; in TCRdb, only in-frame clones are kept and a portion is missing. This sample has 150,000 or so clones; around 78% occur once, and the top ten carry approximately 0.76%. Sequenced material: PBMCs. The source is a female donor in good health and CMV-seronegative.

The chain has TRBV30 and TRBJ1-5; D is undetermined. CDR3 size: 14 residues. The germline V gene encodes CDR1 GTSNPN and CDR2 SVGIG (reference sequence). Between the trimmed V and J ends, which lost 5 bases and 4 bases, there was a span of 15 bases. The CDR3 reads CAWARARGNQPQHF. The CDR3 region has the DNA TGTGCCTGGGCCCGTGCCCGGGGAAATCAGCCCCAGCATTTT.

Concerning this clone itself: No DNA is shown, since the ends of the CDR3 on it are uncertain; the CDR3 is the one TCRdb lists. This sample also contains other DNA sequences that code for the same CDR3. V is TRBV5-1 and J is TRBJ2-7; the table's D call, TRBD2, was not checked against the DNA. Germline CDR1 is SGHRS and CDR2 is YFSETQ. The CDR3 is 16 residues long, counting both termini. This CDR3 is CASSFEFAGGSYEQYF.

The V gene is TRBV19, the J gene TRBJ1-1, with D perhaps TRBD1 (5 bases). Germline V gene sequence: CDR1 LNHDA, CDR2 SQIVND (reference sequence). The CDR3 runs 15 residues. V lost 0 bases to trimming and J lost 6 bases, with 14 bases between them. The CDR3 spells CASSIDRGMAPEAFF. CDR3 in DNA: TGTGCCAGTAGTATAGATCGGGGGATGGCGCCTGAAGCTTTCTTT.

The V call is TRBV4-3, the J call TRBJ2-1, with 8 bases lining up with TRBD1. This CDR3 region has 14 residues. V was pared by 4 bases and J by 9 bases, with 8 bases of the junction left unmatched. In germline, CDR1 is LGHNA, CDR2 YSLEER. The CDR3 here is CASSLRQGRVEQFF. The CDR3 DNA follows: TGCGCCAGCAGCCTTAGACAGGGGCGGGTTGAGCAGTTCTTC.

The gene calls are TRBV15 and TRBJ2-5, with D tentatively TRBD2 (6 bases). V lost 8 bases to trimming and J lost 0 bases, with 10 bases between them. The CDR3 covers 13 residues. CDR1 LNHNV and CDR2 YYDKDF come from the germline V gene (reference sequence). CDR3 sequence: CATGAGYQETQYF. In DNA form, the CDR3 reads TGTGCCACCGGGGCGGGGTACCAAGAGACCCAGTACTTC.

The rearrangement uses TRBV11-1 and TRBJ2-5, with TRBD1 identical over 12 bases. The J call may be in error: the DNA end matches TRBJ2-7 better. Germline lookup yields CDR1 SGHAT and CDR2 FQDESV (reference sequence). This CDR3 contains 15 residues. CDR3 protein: CASSLGTGGAYEQYF. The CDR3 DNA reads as TGTGCCAGCAGCTTGGGGACAGGGGGCGCGTACGAGCAGTACTTC.

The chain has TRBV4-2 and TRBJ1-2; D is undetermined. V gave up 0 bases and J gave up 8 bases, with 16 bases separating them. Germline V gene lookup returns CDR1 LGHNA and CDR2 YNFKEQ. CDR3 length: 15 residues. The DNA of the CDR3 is TGTGCCAGCAGCCAAGATAAGGGCGGGCCTGAGGGCTACACCTTC. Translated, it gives CASSQDKGGPEGYTF.

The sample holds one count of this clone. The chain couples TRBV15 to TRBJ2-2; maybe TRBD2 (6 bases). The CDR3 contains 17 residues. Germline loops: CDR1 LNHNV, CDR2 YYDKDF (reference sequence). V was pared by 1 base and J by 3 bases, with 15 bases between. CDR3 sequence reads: CATSRASGVVDTGELFF. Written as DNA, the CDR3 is TGTGCCACCAGCAGAGCGTCGGGGGTCGTTGACACCGGGGAGCTGTTTTTT.

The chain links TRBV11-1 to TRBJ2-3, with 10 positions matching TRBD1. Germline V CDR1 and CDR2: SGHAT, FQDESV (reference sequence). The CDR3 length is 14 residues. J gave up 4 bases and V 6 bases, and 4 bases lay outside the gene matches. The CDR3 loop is CASRAGQGADTQYF. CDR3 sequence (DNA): TGTGCCAGCAGGGCAGGACAGGGGGCAGATACGCAGTATTTT.

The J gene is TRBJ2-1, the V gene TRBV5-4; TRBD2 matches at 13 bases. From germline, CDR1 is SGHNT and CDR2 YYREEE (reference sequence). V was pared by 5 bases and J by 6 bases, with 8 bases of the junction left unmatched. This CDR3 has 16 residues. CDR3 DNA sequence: TGTGCCAGCAGACCGGGACTAGCGGGGACCCCCAATGAGCAGTTCTTC. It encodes CASRPGLAGTPNEQFF.

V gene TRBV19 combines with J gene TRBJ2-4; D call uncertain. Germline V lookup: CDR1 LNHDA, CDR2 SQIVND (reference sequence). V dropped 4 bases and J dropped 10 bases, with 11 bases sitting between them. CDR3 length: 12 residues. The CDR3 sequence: CASSKSLEIQYF. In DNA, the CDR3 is TGTGCCAGTAGTAAAAGTCTTGAGATTCAGTACTTC.

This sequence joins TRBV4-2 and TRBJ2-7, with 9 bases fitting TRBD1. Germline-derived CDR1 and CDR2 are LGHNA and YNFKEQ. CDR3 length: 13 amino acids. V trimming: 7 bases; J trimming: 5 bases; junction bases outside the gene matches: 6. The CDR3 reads CASTRDRVHEQYF. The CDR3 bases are TGTGCCAGCACCCGGGACAGGGTCCACGAGCAGTACTTC.

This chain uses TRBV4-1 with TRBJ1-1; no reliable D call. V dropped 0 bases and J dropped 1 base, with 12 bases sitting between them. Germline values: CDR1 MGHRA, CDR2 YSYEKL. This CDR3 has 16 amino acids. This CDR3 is CASSQEPAAPNTEAFF. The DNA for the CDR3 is TGCGCCAGCAGCCAAGAACCCGCAGCGCCGAACACTGAAGCTTTCTTT.

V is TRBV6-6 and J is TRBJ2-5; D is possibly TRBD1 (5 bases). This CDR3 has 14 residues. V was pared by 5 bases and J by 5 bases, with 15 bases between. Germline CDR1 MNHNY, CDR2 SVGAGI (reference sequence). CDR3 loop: CASSDVRVRETQYF. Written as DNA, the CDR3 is TGTGCCAGCAGTGACGTCAGGGTTCGGGAGACCCAGTACTTC.

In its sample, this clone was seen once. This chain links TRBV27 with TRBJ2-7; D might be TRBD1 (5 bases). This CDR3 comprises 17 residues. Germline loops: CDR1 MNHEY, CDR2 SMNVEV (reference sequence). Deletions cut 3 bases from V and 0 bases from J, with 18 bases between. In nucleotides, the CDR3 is TGTGCCAGCAGTTTCTCCCCACGGGTAAGGGGCTCCTACGAGCAGTACTTC. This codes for CASSFSPRVRGSYEQYF.

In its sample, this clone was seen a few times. The CDR3 nucleotides are TGCGCCAGCAGTCAATCGAATAAGGCGGGGGGGGTCGACTATGGCTACACCTTC. Amino acid sequence: CASSQSNKAGGVDYGYTF. The rearrangement links TRBV23-1 to TRBJ1-2; D possibly corresponds to TRBD1 (5 bases). TRBV23-1 has ORF status, its function being uncertain. Trimming left V 0 bases short and J 3 bases short, with 20 bases between. The CDR3 runs to 18 residues.

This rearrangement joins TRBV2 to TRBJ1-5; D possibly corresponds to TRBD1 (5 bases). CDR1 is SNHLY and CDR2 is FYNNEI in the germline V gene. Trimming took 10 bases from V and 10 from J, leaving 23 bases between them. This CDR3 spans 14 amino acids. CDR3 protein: CAISRGGVASPQHF. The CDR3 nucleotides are TGTGCCATCTCCCGGGGGGGGGTGGCGAGTCCCCAGCATTTT.

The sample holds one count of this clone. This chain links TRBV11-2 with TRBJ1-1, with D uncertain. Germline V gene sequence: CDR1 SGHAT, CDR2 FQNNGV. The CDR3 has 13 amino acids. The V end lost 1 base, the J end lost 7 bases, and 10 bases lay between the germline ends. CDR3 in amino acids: CASSLGGSHEAFF. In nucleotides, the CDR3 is TGTGCCAGCAGCTTAGGAGGGTCACATGAAGCTTTCTTT.

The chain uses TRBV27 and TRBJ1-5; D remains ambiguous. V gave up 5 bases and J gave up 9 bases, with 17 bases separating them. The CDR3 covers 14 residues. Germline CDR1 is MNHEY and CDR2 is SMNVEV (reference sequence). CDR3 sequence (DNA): TGTGCCAGCAGTCAACGACGCGGGAGCGGGCCCCAGCATTTT. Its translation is CASSQRRGSGPQHF.

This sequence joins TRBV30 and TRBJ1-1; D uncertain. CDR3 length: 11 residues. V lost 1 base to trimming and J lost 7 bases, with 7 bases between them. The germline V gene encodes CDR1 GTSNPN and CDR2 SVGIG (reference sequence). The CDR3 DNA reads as TGTGCCTGGAGTGAGCGTGTTGAAGCTTTCTTT. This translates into CAWSERVEAFF.

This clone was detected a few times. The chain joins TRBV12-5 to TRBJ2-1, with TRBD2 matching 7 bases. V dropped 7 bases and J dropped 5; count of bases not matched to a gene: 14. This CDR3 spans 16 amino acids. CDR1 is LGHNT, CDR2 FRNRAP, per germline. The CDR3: CASAITSVLFHNEQFF. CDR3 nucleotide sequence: TGTGCTAGTGCGATAACTAGCGTCTTGTTCCACAATGAGCAGTTCTTC.

The CDR3 bases are TGTGCCAGTAGTATCCTAAACACCGGGGAGCTGTTTTTT. Amino acids: CASSILNTGELFF. This chain joins TRBV19 and TRBJ2-2; D unclear. The germline V and J ends were trimmed by 3 bases and 2 bases, with 4 bases remaining between them. Germline CDR1 reads LNHDA; CDR2 reads SQIVND (reference sequence). The CDR3 runs 13 residues.